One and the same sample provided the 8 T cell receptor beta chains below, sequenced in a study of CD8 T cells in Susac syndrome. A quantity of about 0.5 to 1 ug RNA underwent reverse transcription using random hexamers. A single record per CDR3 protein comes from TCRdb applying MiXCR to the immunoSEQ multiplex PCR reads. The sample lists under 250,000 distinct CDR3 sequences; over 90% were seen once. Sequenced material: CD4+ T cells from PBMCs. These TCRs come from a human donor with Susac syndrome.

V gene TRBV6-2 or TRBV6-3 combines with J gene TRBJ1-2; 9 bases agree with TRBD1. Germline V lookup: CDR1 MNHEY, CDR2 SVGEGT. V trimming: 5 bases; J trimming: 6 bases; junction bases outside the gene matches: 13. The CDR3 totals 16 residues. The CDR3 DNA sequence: TGTGCCAGCAGTCTACAGGGGGCCGACATTGTGGATGGCTACACCTTC. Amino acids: CASSLQGADIVDGYTF.

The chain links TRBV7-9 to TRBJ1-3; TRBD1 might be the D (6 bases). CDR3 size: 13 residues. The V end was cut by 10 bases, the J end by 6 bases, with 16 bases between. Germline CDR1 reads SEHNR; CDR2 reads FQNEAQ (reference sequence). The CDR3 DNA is TGTGCCATCGTCCCGGGACAACAAAACACCATATATTTT. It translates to CAIVPGQQNTIYF.

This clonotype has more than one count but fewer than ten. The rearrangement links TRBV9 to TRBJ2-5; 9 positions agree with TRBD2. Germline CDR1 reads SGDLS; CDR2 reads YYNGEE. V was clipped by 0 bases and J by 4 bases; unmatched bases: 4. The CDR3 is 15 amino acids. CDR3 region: CASSVGGGAGETQYF. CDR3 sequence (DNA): TGTGCCAGCAGCGTAGGCGGGGGGGCCGGAGAGACCCAGTACTTC.

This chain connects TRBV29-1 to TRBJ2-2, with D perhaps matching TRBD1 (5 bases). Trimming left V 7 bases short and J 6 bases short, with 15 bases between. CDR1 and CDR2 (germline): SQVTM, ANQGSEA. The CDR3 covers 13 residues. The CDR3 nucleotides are TGCAGCGGACGACAGACGACGGCCGGGGAGCTGTTTTTT. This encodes CSGRQTTAGELFF.

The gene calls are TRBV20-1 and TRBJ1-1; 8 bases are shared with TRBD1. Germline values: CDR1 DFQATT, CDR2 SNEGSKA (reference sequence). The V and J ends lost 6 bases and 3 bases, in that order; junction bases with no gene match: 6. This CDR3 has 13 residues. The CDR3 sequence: CSASPQGDTEAFF. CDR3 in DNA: TGCAGTGCCAGCCCACAGGGGGACACTGAAGCTTTCTTT.

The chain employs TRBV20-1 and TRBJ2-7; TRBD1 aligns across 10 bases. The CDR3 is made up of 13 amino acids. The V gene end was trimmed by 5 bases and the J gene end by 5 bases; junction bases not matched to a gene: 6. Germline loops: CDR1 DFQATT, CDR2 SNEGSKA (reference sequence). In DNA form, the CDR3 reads TGCAGTGCTTGGGGACAGGGGTACCACGAGCAGTACTTC. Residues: CSAWGQGYHEQYF.

The CDR3: CSVEDRQNEKLFF. DNA of the CDR3: TGCAGCGTTGAGGACAGACAAAATGAAAAACTGTTTTTT. The chain employs TRBV29-1 and TRBJ1-4; D might be TRBD1 (6 bases). This CDR3 is built from 13 residues. Germline CDR1 SQVTM, CDR2 ANQGSEA. V lost 3 bases and J lost 5, with 10 bases in between.

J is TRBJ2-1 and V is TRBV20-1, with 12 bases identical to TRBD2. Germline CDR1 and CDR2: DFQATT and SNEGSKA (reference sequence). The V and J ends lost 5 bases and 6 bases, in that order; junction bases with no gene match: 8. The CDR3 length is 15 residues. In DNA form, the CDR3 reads TGCAGTGCTCATCGAGGACTAGCGGGAAGCAATGAGCAGTTCTTC. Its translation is CSAHRGLAGSNEQFF.